These 16 T cell receptor beta chains share one sample of origin, sequenced in a study of CD8+CD57+ T cells in acquired aplastic anemia. TCR beta VDJ and CDR3 were profiled, and genomic DNA was the template. MiXCR, run by TCRdb on the reads, gives a single entry per CDR3 protein. The sample has around 180,000 distinct CDR3 sequences, 55% to 70% seen once. The specimen sequenced was sorted CD4+, CD8+, or CD8+CD57+ T cells (not recorded which) from PBMCs. The receptors stem from a human donor in good health.

This clonotype has at least ten counts. At one of its ends the junction is not consistent with the germline gene, which may arise from a read error. The chain links TRBV20-1 to TRBJ1-3; D uncertain. Germline-derived CDR1 and CDR2 are DFQATT and SNEGSKA (reference sequence). The CDR3 runs to 11 residues. CDR3 region: CSARSANTIYF. The DNA for the CDR3 is TGCAGTGCTAGGTCTGCAAACACCATATATTTT.

V usage is TRBV7-9 and J usage is TRBJ2-7, with 14 nucleotides matching TRBD2. Trimming cost V 5 bases and J 6 bases; bases outside gene matches: 12. CDR1 and CDR2 from the germline V gene are SEHNR and FQNEAQ (reference sequence). The length of the CDR3 is 17 residues. The CDR3 DNA is TGTGCCAGCAGCCCCCGAACCGGGACTAGCGGGAGCGTCGAGCAGTACTTC. Its protein is CASSPRTGTSGSVEQYF.

The chain links TRBV19 to TRBJ2-2, with 9 bases matching TRBD2. Germline loops: CDR1 LNHDA, CDR2 SQIVND (reference sequence). Trimming cost V 2 bases and J 5 bases; bases outside gene matches: 12. The CDR3 contains 18 residues. CDR3 residues: CASSIFAGGPPLTGELFF. The CDR3 bases are TGTGCCAGTAGTATATTTGCGGGGGGGCCTCCCCTGACCGGGGAGCTGTTTTTT. Full variable domain (remainder filled in from reference TRBV19 and TRBJ2-2): DGGITQSPKYLFRKEGQNVTLSCEQNLNHDAMYWYRQDPGQGLRLIYYSQIVNDFQKGDIAEGYSVSREKKESFPLTVTSAQKNPTAFYLCASSIFAGGPPLTGELFFGEGSRLTVL.

This clonotype showed up just a few times. The V gene is TRBV7-8, the J gene TRBJ1-1; no clear D. The CDR3 covers 13 residues. V was cut by 1 base and J by 8 bases, with 11 bases left in between. CDR1 and CDR2 from the germline V gene are SGHVS and FQNEAQ. CDR3 DNA sequence: TGTGCCAGCAGCTTAGAGCTACCAAGAGAAGCTTTCTTT. Amino acids: CASSLELPREAFF.

V and J are TRBV9 and TRBJ2-7; either TRBD1 or TRBD2 may fit D (5 bases each). CDR3 length: 14 residues. Germline-derived CDR1 and CDR2 are SGDLS and YYNGEE. Deletions cut 5 bases from V and 5 bases from J, with 17 bases between. The CDR3 DNA sequence: TGTGCCAGCAGGGTTGGGGGTGGGCTCCACGAGCAGTACTTC. Translated, it gives CASRVGGGLHEQYF.

This clonotype appeared a few times. V usage is TRBV9 and J usage is TRBJ2-5; TRBD2 matches 9 bases. The junction had 5 bases not matched to a gene; V was cut back by 4 bases and J by 1 base. Germline CDR1 and CDR2: SGDLS and YYNGEE. The CDR3 is 15 amino acids. This chain's CDR3 is CASSLSGGTQETQYF. Here the CDR3 DNA reads TGTGCCAGCAGCCTCAGCGGGGGGACCCAAGAGACCCAGTACTTC.

V usage is TRBV9 and J usage is TRBJ1-3; the D gene is possibly TRBD1 (5 bases). This CDR3 contains 16 residues. Trimming removed 2 bases at V and 2 bases at J, with 14 bases between. Germline values: CDR1 SGDLS, CDR2 YYNGEE. The CDR3 coding sequence is TGTGCCAGCAGCGTTGCAGAGGGGACGACTGGAAACACCATATATTTT. It translates to CASSVAEGTTGNTIYF.

The chain uses TRBV19 and TRBJ2-7, with 7 bases lining up with TRBD1. V lost 3 bases, J lost 0 bases, and 2 bases stayed unmatched. This CDR3 comprises 14 residues. Germline CDR1 is LNHDA and CDR2 is SQIVND (reference sequence). The CDR3 reads CASSMGTASYEQYF. CDR3 in DNA: TGTGCCAGTAGTATGGGGACAGCCTCCTACGAGCAGTACTTC.

The rearrangement joins TRBV5-1 to TRBJ2-7; TRBD1 aligns across 7 bases. The trim removed 3 bases at V and 3 bases at J, leaving 12 bases unmatched. Germline V gene lookup returns CDR1 SGHRS and CDR2 YFSETQ. The CDR3 has 16 residues. In DNA, the CDR3 is TGCGCCAGCAGCTCCAGAGGGGCAGGGGGAAACTACGAGCAGTACTTC. It yields the protein CASSSRGAGGNYEQYF.

V is TRBV7-8 and J is TRBJ1-1, with D unresolved. This CDR3 has 13 amino acids. Trimming stripped 1 base from V and 2 bases from J, with 5 bases between. The germline gives CDR1 SGHVS, CDR2 FQNEAQ. The CDR3 DNA follows: TGTGCCAGCAGCTTAGACAAAAACACTGAAGCTTTCTTT. Translation: CASSLDKNTEAFF.

CDR3 sequence (DNA): TGCAGTGCCACACGACATCCAACCTCAGCGTCTCGTTCGGATACGCAGTATTTT. It specifies CSATRHPTSASRSDTQYF. The rearrangement uses TRBV20-1 and TRBJ2-3; unclear D gene. Germline lookup yields CDR1 DFQATT and CDR2 SNEGSKA (reference sequence). Trimming took off 6 bases at V and 6 bases at J, with 31 bases between the two ends. The CDR3 is 18 amino acids.

This clonotype was detected only once. The chain is built from TRBV2 and TRBJ1-5; possibly TRBD1 for D (5 bases). The germline V and J ends were trimmed by 6 bases and 6 bases, with 15 bases remaining between them. The CDR3 runs to 14 residues. The germline gives CDR1 SNHLY, CDR2 FYNNEI. The CDR3 loop reads CASRPGTTGQPQHF. CDR3 DNA: TGTGCCAGCAGACCAGGGACGACGGGTCAGCCCCAGCATTTT.

The chain has TRBV7-6 and TRBJ2-7; TRBD1 matches at 10 bases. CDR3 length equals 15 residues. V lost 3 bases, J lost 4 bases, and 6 bases stayed unmatched. The germline CDR1 and CDR2 sequences are SGHVS and FNYEAQ. The CDR3 bases are TGTGCCAGCAGCTTTGGGACAGGGGACTTTTACGAGCAGTACTTC. Its translation: CASSFGTGDFYEQYF.

The gene calls are TRBV20-1 and TRBJ2-1; 8 bases line up with TRBD2. The CDR3 contains 15 residues. CDR1 DFQATT and CDR2 SNEGSKA come from the germline V gene (reference sequence). Trimming cost V 0 bases and J 5 bases; bases outside gene matches: 6. This chain's CDR3 is CSARDWASGHNEQFF. The CDR3 region has the DNA TGCAGTGCTAGAGATTGGGCTAGCGGGCACAATGAGCAGTTCTTC.

This clonotype was counted once. This rearrangement joins TRBV7-9 to TRBJ2-7; D gene uncertain. CDR1 SEHNR and CDR2 FQNEAQ come from the germline V gene (reference sequence). The CDR3 spans 14 residues. V lost 5 bases and J lost 6, with 17 bases in between. CDR3 amino acids: CASSPPKTVSEQYF. The CDR3 nucleotides are TGTGCCAGCAGCCCCCCAAAAACGGTCAGCGAGCAGTACTTC.

The chain carries TRBV19 and TRBJ1-6, with 8 bases lining up with TRBD1. CDR3 length: 15 amino acids. Unmatched junction bases numbered 8, after V lost 3 bases and J lost 10 bases. Germline CDR1 reads LNHDA; CDR2 reads SQIVND (reference sequence). CDR3 sequence reads: CASSIAQGAGSPLHF. For the CDR3, the DNA is TGTGCCAGTAGTATCGCCCAGGGGGCAGGGTCACCCCTCCACTTT.